This T cell receptor beta chain stems from a study of blood T cell repertoires in COVID-19. Study at large: Samples came from the United States, Italy and Spain, spanning acute and convalescent COVID-19. Sample material is recorded as cDNA or gDNA derived from T cells, B-cell-depleted T cells, or PBMCs.

The germline V gene has CDR1 SGHRS and CDR2 YFSETQ. Deletions cut 4 bases from V and 6 bases from J, with 13 bases between. The CDR3 is 14 amino acids. Per the study methods: Reference gene primers were amplified, and this amplification served to estimate nucleated cell counts. Sequencing was performed with immunoSEQ multiplex PCR; in TCRdb, only in-frame clones are kept and a portion is missing. V and J calls and clone size come straight from that table; D and trimming were deduced from the DNA. The table lists under 15,000 clones, 80% to 90% of them singletons, with less than 35% in the top ten. The sequence derives from a human donor in a cohort sampled during active COVID-19. The chain links TRBV5-1 to TRBJ2-2; the D gene is possibly TRBD1 (6 bases). The sequencing input was peripheral blood. The CDR3 DNA sequence: TGCGCCAGCAGCAGTTCCAGGGGATCCGGGGAGCTGTTTTTT. This translates into CASSSSRGSGELFF.